The sequence of this T cell receptor (beta chain) was determined in a study of CD8 T cells in ankylosing spondylitis. Quantitative barcoded 5'-RACE was used to prepare TCR beta libraries. TCRdb recomputed calls from the 5' RACE reads with MiXCR, one row per CDR3 protein. This sample has 200,000 to 250,000 distinct CDR3 sequences, with around 17% found just once. General study results and limits: From matched ankylosing spondylitis synovial fluid, disease-linked clones were reportedly recovered at significantly enriched levels. It appeared that ankylosing spondylitis blood was characterized by a TCR beta motif of seven or eight highly homologous variants.

Regarding this clonotype: Its antigen remains unknown.

Per germline, CDR1 MNHEY and CDR2 SMNVEV (reference sequence). The CDR3 extends over 13 amino acids. This clonotype originated in a male donor with ankylosing spondylitis. The specimen sequenced was blood, either unsorted or a sorted T cell fraction (not recorded which). V gene TRBV27 combines with J gene TRBJ1-5; unclear D gene. The J call may be mistaken, given a closer DNA end match to TRBJ2-3. The CDR3 is CASSPSAPQPQYF. DNA of the CDR3: TGTGCCAGCAGTCCATCCGCACCCCAGCCCCAGTATTTT.